This is a list of T cell receptor beta chains from one sample in a study of blood T cell repertoires in COVID-19. The method was immunoSEQ multiplex PCR; TCRdb's version includes in-frame clones alone and lacks a portion of them. The repertoire includes around 130,000 clones, roughly four fifths of them detected once, and roughly 2.3% sits in the top ten. Source material: PBMCs or T cells enriched from blood (not recorded which). The source is a man aged 35-49 years with acute COVID-19. Both conserved end residues are part of each CDR3. The D gene is left open where the match is weak. Clone size is given for some rows only: seen once, a few or many times, or a class if the clone is expanded.

TRBJ2-5,.,.,TRBV29-1,CSGTYAQETQYF,TGCAGCGGGACATATGCCCAAGAGACCCAGTACTTC
TRBJ2-7,.,.,TRBV21-1,CASSLKGQVTYEQYF,TGTGCCAGCAGCCTAAAGGGACAGGTTACCTACGAGCAGTACTTC
TRBJ1-6,.,TRBD1,TRBV5-1,CASSLTGDPRNSPLHF,TGCGCCAGCAGCCTTACAGGGGACCCTCGAAATTCACCCCTCCACTTT
TRBJ2-7,.,TRBD2,TRBV15,CATSAGTSVSYEQYF,TGTGCCACCAGCGCCGGGACTAGCGTCTCCTACGAGCAGTACTTC
TRBJ2-1,.,TRBD2,TRBV7-3,CASSPTPGRAYNEQFF,TGTGCCAGCAGCCCGACGCCAGGGAGGGCCTACAATGAGCAGTTCTTC
TRBJ2-7,.,.,TRBV12-3/TRBV12-4,CASSRGWSYEQYF,TGTGCCAGCAGCCGCGGGTGGTCCTACGAGCAGTACTTC
TRBJ2-1,.,TRBD2,TRBV5-1,CASSPSGLRDEQFF,TGCGCCAGCAGCCCGTCGGGACTAAGGGATGAGCAGTTCTTC
TRBJ1-1,.,.,TRBV18,CASSPPVGAMNTEAFF,TGTGCCAGCTCACCACCGGTAGGGGCGATGAACACTGAAGCTTTCTTT
TRBJ1-2,.,.,TRBV15,CATSRDLGGAYGYTF,TGTGCCACCAGCAGAGATCTTGGGGGGGCCTATGGCTACACCTTC
TRBJ2-1,.,TRBD2,TRBV4-2,CASSRLAGGNNEQFF,TGTGCCAGCAGCCGACTAGCGGGGGGCAACAATGAGCAGTTCTTC
TRBJ2-5,few,.,TRBV4-2,CASSQDLAGKETQYF,TGTGCCAGCAGCCAAGATCTCGCCGGGAAAGAGACCCAGTACTTC